Following are 13 T cell receptor beta chains from one sample sequenced in a study of blood T cell repertoires in COVID-19. Clones were read by immunoSEQ multiplex PCR, and TCRdb kept only the in-frame ones, dropping some. The sample lists approximately 310,000 clones, around 87% seen once, with 7.8% in the top ten. Source material: peripheral blood. These receptors all come from a woman in her forties or fifties who had recovered from COVID-19.

The chain combines TRBV27 with TRBJ1-1; D gene uncertain. Looked up from germline, CDR1 is MNHEY and CDR2 is SMNVEV (reference sequence). V lost 5 bases and J lost 2, with 9 bases in between. CDR3 size: 13 residues. The CDR3 nucleotides are TGTGCCAGCAGTCGTCTTTCTAACACTGAAGCTTTCTTT. As protein: CASSRLSNTEAFF.

As concerns this clone: Mismatch with germline at one junction end may stem from a read error. J is TRBJ2-2 and V is TRBV7-7; 11 bases fit TRBD2. Germline CDR1 is SSHAT and CDR2 is FNYEAQ (reference sequence). The CDR3 loop spans 14 amino acids. CDR3 in amino acids: CASSLAGGTGELFF. CDR3 DNA: TGTGCTAGCAGCTTAGCGGGAGGGACCGGGGAGCTGTTTTTT.

This clone appeared once. CDR3 protein: CASSRQGTGNTIYF. The CDR3 nucleotides are TGTGCCAGCAGCCGACAGGGAACGGGAAACACCATATATTTT. This sequence joins TRBV11-2 and TRBJ1-3; 7 bases line up with TRBD1. The V gene end was trimmed by 5 bases and the J gene end by 4 bases; junction bases not matched to a gene: 5. The CDR3 length is 14 residues. CDR1 and CDR2 (germline): SGHAT, FQNNGV.

The genes are TRBV3-1 (or the pseudogene TRBV3-2) and TRBJ2-6; 8 nucleotides match TRBD1. The J segment lost 9 bases and the V segment lost 5 bases, leaving 6 bases of the junction unmatched. CDR1 LGHDT and CDR2 YNNKEL come from the germline V gene (reference sequence). This CDR3 is 14 amino acids long. CDR3 nucleotide sequence: TGTGCCAGCAGCACACGAGGACAGGGCAACGTCCTGACTTTC. Protein sequence: CASSTRGQGNVLTF.

This chain links TRBV4-3 with TRBJ1-3, with D uncertain. Germline V gene data show CDR1 as LGHNA and CDR2 as YSLEER. Trimming took 0 bases from V and 0 from J, leaving 12 bases between them. The CDR3 length is 17 residues. DNA of the CDR3: TGCGCCAGCAGCCAAGAAACCGGGGTCGTCTCTGGAAACACCATATATTTT. Encoded protein: CASSQETGVVSGNTIYF.

V usage is TRBV15 and J usage is TRBJ2-7, with 7 bases fitting TRBD2. This CDR3 region has 14 residues. V was clipped by 0 bases and J by 3 bases; unmatched bases: 2. Germline lookup yields CDR1 LNHNV and CDR2 YYDKDF (reference sequence). CDR3: CATSRDRTSYEQYF. The CDR3, as DNA: TGTGCCACCAGCAGAGATAGGACTAGCTACGAGCAGTACTTC.

In this sample, this clone turned up a few times. The chain carries TRBV7-9 and TRBJ2-7; D perhaps matches TRBD1 (5 bases). Germline lookup yields CDR1 SEHNR and CDR2 FQNEAQ (reference sequence). V was clipped by 5 bases and J by 3 bases, with 11 bases between them. The CDR3 spans 13 residues. CDR3 protein: CASSKTDSYEQYF. CDR3 in DNA: TGTGCCAGCAGCAAGACCGACAGCTACGAGCAGTACTTC.

This clone was picked up one time. This sequence joins TRBV29-1 and TRBJ2-7; 8 nucleotides line up with TRBD1. Trimming removed 3 bases from V and 0 bases from J; junction bases left unmatched: 4. The CDR3 has 14 residues. Germline loops: CDR1 SQVTM, CDR2 ANQGSEA. This chain's CDR3 is CSVEATGVSYEQYF. As DNA, the CDR3 is TGCAGCGTTGAGGCGACAGGGGTCTCCTACGAGCAGTACTTC.

The chain links TRBV2 to TRBJ2-5; TRBD2 might be the D (5 bases). Germline lookup yields CDR1 SNHLY and CDR2 FYNNEI. The CDR3 is 14 amino acids. With 0 bases removed from V and 4 bases from J, the gap between germline ends came to 9 bases. CDR3 nucleotides: TGTGCCAGCAGTGAAGCGGGAGTAGGAGAGACCCAGTACTTC. Amino acid sequence: CASSEAGVGETQYF.

This chain connects TRBV11-2 to TRBJ2-7, with TRBD1 matching over 10 bases. V gave up 1 base and J gave up 4 bases; unmatched junction bases: 4. This CDR3 has 15 residues. Germline assignment: CDR1 SGHAT and CDR2 FQNNGV. CDR3 bases: TGTGCCAGCAGCTTAGGGGCGGGACAGGGGTACGAGCAGTACTTC. Translating it yields CASSLGAGQGYEQYF.

The chain couples TRBV19 to TRBJ2-2; 8 positions agree with TRBD1. V gave up 9 bases and J gave up 5 bases; unmatched junction bases: 17. The CDR3 has 17 residues. Germline-derived CDR1 and CDR2 are LNHDA and SQIVND (reference sequence). In DNA form, the CDR3 reads TGTGCCAGCAAGTATAGTGGCCAGGGGGCAAGGACCGGGGAGCTGTTTTTT. This translates into CASKYSGQGARTGELFF.

The chain couples TRBV7-3 to TRBJ1-1; the D is unclear. V dropped 6 bases and J dropped 4 bases, with 12 bases sitting between them. The CDR3 length is 13 residues. The V gene's germline CDR1 is SGHTA and CDR2 FQGTGA. This CDR3 is CASRLFEGTEAFF. CDR3 bases: TGTGCCAGCAGGTTATTTGAGGGCACTGAAGCTTTCTTT.

This clone has just a few counts. The V gene is TRBV28, the J gene TRBJ1-5; 9 positions agree with TRBD1. The CDR3 contains 15 residues. Germline CDR1 MDHEN, CDR2 SYDVKM. Losses at the gene ends were 7 bases for V and 7 bases for J; bases not matched to a gene: 11. CDR3 in DNA: TGTGCCAGCACCTATCTACAGGGGGCAGGGCAGCCCCAGCATTTT. Encoded protein: CASTYLQGAGQPQHF.